The 20 T cell receptor beta chains in this list originate from one sample, sequenced in a study of T cell responses to AZD1222 COVID-19 vaccine. Only in-frame clones appear in the TCRdb table, and some are missing; sequencing was by immunoSEQ multiplex PCR. The profile shows 130,000 to 150,000 clones, around 89% of them singletons. The specimen comprised peripheral blood, sampled on day 0 of AZD1222 vaccination. These receptors all come from an adult in good health.

The CDR3: CASSFGAGNEKLFF. The CDR3 nucleotides read TGCGCCAGCAGCTTTGGGGCAGGGAATGAAAAACTGTTTTTT. The chain has TRBV5-1 and TRBJ1-4, with D tentatively TRBD1 (5 bases). The germline gives CDR1 SGHRS, CDR2 YFSETQ. The CDR3 sequence is 14 residues long. V dropped 2 bases and J dropped 5 bases, with 10 bases sitting between them.

The chain has TRBV28 and TRBJ1-1; a weak D match, TRBD1 (6 bases). The CDR3 covers 13 residues. The germline V and J ends were trimmed by 3 bases and 3 bases, with 8 bases remaining between them. Germline V gives CDR1 MDHEN, CDR2 SYDVKM. The CDR3 here is CASSFTGYTEAFF. In nucleotides, the CDR3 is TGTGCCAGCAGTTTTACAGGGTACACTGAAGCTTTCTTT.

The CDR3 reads CASSRQGPYEQYF. For the CDR3, the DNA is TGTGCCAGCAGTCGACAGGGACCCTACGAGCAGTACTTC. The rearrangement links TRBV6-5 to TRBJ2-7; TRBD1 matches 7 bases. The CDR3 loop spans 13 amino acids. V gave up 5 bases and J gave up 2 bases; unmatched junction bases: 3. CDR1 and CDR2 (germline): MNHEY, SVGAGI.

The V call is TRBV29-1, the J call TRBJ2-3, with 10 bases lining up with TRBD2. Germline CDR1 SQVTM, CDR2 ANQGSEA. The CDR3 extends over 14 amino acids. With V trimmed by 4 bases and J by 8 bases, 9 bases remained unmatched. The CDR3 sequence is CSVGLAGEPATQYF. Written as DNA, the CDR3 is TGCAGCGTTGGGCTAGCGGGAGAACCGGCTACGCAGTATTTT.

The chain combines TRBV25-1 with TRBJ2-7; D is uncertain. CDR3 length: 14 amino acids. Germline V lookup: CDR1 MGHDK, CDR2 SYGVNS. V gave up 3 bases and J gave up 2 bases, with 11 bases separating them. The CDR3 reads CASSDLPSTYEQYF. The CDR3, as DNA: TGTGCCAGCAGTGATCTCCCCTCCACCTACGAGCAGTACTTC.

This chain uses TRBV11-2 with TRBJ2-7, with D tentatively TRBD1 (5 bases). Germline V gives CDR1 SGHAT, CDR2 FQNNGV. This CDR3 is built from 11 residues. V lost 5 bases, J lost 6 bases, and 8 bases lay in between. CDR3 nucleotides: TGTGCCAGCAGCCAAGGGGTCGAGCAGTACTTC. Protein sequence: CASSQGVEQYF.

V gene TRBV7-9 combines with J gene TRBJ1-6; TRBD1 might be the D (6 bases). Germline V lookup: CDR1 SEHNR, CDR2 FQNEAQ (reference sequence). V lost 5 bases, J lost 7 bases, and 12 bases lay in between. The CDR3 loop spans 14 amino acids. The DNA of the CDR3 is TGTGCCAGCAGCCCTCAGGGGAAGAATTCACCCCTCCACTTT. Its translation is CASSPQGKNSPLHF.

This clone was recorded once. The V call is TRBV5-5, the J call TRBJ1-1; possibly TRBD1 for D (5 bases). The germline CDR1 and CDR2 sequences are SGHKS and YYEKEE (reference sequence). There are 17 residues in the CDR3. The V end was cut by 2 bases, the J end by 3 bases, with 20 bases between. The CDR3 DNA follows: TGTGCCAGCAGCTTAGTTGCGGGGTTTCGAGGGGACACTGAAGCTTTCTTT. Amino acids: CASSLVAGFRGDTEAFF.

This chain uses TRBV7-6 with TRBJ1-1, with D possibly matching TRBD1 (5 bases). CDR1 and CDR2 (germline): SGHVS, FNYEAQ. V was cut by 2 bases and J by 1 base, with 23 bases left in between. This CDR3 contains 19 residues. The CDR3 region has the DNA TGTGCCAGCAGCTTATACTCGGGACGGCGCAAAGGCCAGAACACTGAAGCTTTCTTT. Translating it yields CASSLYSGRRKGQNTEAFF. Full variable domain (rest looked up from reference TRBV7-6 and TRBJ1-1): GAGVSQSPRYKVTKRGQDVALRCDPISGHVSLYWYRQALGQGPEFLTYFNYEAQQDKSGLPNDRFSAERPEGSISTLTIQRTEQRDSAMYRCASSLYSGRRKGQNTEAFFGQGTRLTVV.

The chain uses TRBV27 and TRBJ1-2; possibly TRBD1 for D (6 bases). The CDR3 spans 13 residues. Trimming took off 6 bases at V and 5 bases at J, with 13 bases between the two ends. Germline V lookup: CDR1 MNHEY, CDR2 SMNVEV (reference sequence). The CDR3 DNA reads TGTGCCAGCAGACCGACAGGAATTTATGGCTACACCTTC. Residues: CASRPTGIYGYTF.

The V call is TRBV3-1 (or the pseudogene TRBV3-2), the J call TRBJ2-1, with D uncertain. Germline V gene sequence: CDR1 LGHDT, CDR2 YNNKEL (reference sequence). V dropped 6 bases and J dropped 10 bases, with 10 bases sitting between them. CDR3 size: 11 residues. CDR3 sequence reads: CASSLDREQFF. The CDR3 DNA reads as TGTGCCAGCAGTTTAGACCGGGAGCAGTTCTTC.

The chain joins TRBV5-6 to TRBJ2-7; TRBD1 aligns across 8 bases. Germline V gene data show CDR1 as SGHDT and CDR2 as YYEEEE. The CDR3 length is 14 residues. V was pared by 4 bases and J by 9 bases, with 12 bases of the junction left unmatched. The CDR3 DNA follows: TGTGCCAGCAGCCGACAGGGGTCCCTGGAGGGGCAGTACTTC. Translation: CASSRQGSLEGQYF.

This clone was picked up many times. The V gene is TRBV7-6, the J gene TRBJ2-7; TRBD2 matches 10 bases. Germline V gene lookup returns CDR1 SGHVS and CDR2 FNYEAQ. This CDR3 spans 16 amino acids. Losses at the gene ends were 1 base for V and 4 bases for J; bases not matched to a gene: 7. This CDR3 is CASSLGQREGLYEQYF. CDR3 coding DNA: TGTGCCAGCAGCTTAGGTCAGCGGGAGGGCCTATACGAGCAGTACTTC. Full variable domain (rest looked up from reference TRBV7-6 and TRBJ2-7): GAGVSQSPRYKVTKRGQDVALRCDPISGHVSLYWYRQALGQGPEFLTYFNYEAQQDKSGLPNDRFSAERPEGSISTLTIQRTEQRDSAMYRCASSLGQREGLYEQYFGPGTRLTVT.

The V gene is TRBV6-2 or TRBV6-3, the J gene TRBJ2-1; 8 bases line up with TRBD2. Trimming at V came to 2 bases and at J to 9 bases, leaving 9 bases not matched to a gene. The length of the CDR3 is 15 residues. CDR1 is MNHEY, CDR2 SVGEGT, per germline. DNA of the CDR3: TGTGCCAGCAGTTACAGCAGGACTAGCAGCGTTGAGCAGTTCTTC. Translation gives CASSYSRTSSVEQFF.

By its share, this clone is medium-sized. This chain uses TRBV7-9 with TRBJ2-6; D may be TRBD1 (5 bases). Trimming stripped 1 base from V and 0 bases from J, with 13 bases between. CDR1 is SEHNR and CDR2 is FQNEAQ in the germline V gene (reference sequence). The length of the CDR3 is 18 residues. CDR3: CASSLGDSFLSGANVLTF. DNA of the CDR3: TGTGCCAGCAGCTTAGGTGACAGCTTCCTCTCTGGGGCCAACGTCCTGACTTTC.

This clone was counted a few times. This chain joins TRBV28 and TRBJ2-7, with 10 bases lining up with TRBD2. With 6 bases clipped from V and 6 bases from J, the junction kept 14 bases outside the gene matches. CDR1 and CDR2 from the germline V gene are MDHEN and SYDVKM. The CDR3 runs 16 residues. DNA of the CDR3: TGTGCCAGCAGCCCATTGGGGCTAGCGGGAGACCGCGAGCAGTACTTC. As protein: CASSPLGLAGDREQYF.

DNA for the CDR3: TGTGCCAGCACCCCAGGGAACTCTGGGGCCAACGTCCTGACTTTC. This encodes CASTPGNSGANVLTF. The chain carries TRBV4-2 and TRBJ2-6; TRBD1 might be the D (5 bases). Germline V CDR1 and CDR2: LGHNA, YNFKEQ. The CDR3 runs to 15 residues. The germline V and J ends were trimmed by 7 bases and 0 bases, with 10 bases remaining between them.

The rearrangement uses TRBV29-1 and TRBJ2-7; 8 bases map to TRBD1. Looked up from germline, CDR1 is SQVTM and CDR2 is ANQGSEA. Germline trimming cut 6 bases from V and 3 bases from J; bases unmatched to any gene: 7. CDR3 length: 13 amino acids. The CDR3 protein is CSVGQGPFYEQYF. CDR3 nucleotide sequence: TGCAGCGTCGGACAGGGTCCATTCTACGAGCAGTACTTC.

This rearrangement joins TRBV3-1 (or the pseudogene TRBV3-2) to TRBJ2-1; unclear D gene. Trimming shortened V by 0 bases and J by 4 bases, and 10 bases separated the two germline ends. The V gene's germline CDR1 is LGHDT and CDR2 YNNKEL (reference sequence). The CDR3 is 15 amino acids. CDR3 sequence reads: CASSQDTRVYNEQFF. The CDR3 coding sequence is TGTGCCAGCAGCCAAGATACTCGAGTATACAATGAGCAGTTCTTC.

In the case of this clone: At one of its ends the junction is not consistent with the germline gene, which may arise from a read error. The chain employs TRBV3-1 (or the pseudogene TRBV3-2) and TRBJ2-5; D is undetermined. Germline V CDR1 and CDR2: LGHDT, YNNKEL (reference sequence). The CDR3 has 14 amino acids. CDR3 nucleotide sequence: TGTGCCGGCAGCCAAGAGTTCGGCCAAGAGACCCAGTACTTC. It specifies CAGSQEFGQETQYF.